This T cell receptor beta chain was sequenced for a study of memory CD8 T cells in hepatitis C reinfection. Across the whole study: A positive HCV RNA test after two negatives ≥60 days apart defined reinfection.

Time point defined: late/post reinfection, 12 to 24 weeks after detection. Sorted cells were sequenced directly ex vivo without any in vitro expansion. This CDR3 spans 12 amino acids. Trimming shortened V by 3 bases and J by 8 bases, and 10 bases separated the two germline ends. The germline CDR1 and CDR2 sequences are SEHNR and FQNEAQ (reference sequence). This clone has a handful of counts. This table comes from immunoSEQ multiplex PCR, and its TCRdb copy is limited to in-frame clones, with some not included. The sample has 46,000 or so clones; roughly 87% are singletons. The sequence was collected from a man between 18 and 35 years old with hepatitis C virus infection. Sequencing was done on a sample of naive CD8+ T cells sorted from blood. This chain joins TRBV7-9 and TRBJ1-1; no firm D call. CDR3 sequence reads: CASSFGSWEAFF. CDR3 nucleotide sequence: TGTGCCAGCAGCTTCGGGTCTTGGGAAGCTTTCTTT.